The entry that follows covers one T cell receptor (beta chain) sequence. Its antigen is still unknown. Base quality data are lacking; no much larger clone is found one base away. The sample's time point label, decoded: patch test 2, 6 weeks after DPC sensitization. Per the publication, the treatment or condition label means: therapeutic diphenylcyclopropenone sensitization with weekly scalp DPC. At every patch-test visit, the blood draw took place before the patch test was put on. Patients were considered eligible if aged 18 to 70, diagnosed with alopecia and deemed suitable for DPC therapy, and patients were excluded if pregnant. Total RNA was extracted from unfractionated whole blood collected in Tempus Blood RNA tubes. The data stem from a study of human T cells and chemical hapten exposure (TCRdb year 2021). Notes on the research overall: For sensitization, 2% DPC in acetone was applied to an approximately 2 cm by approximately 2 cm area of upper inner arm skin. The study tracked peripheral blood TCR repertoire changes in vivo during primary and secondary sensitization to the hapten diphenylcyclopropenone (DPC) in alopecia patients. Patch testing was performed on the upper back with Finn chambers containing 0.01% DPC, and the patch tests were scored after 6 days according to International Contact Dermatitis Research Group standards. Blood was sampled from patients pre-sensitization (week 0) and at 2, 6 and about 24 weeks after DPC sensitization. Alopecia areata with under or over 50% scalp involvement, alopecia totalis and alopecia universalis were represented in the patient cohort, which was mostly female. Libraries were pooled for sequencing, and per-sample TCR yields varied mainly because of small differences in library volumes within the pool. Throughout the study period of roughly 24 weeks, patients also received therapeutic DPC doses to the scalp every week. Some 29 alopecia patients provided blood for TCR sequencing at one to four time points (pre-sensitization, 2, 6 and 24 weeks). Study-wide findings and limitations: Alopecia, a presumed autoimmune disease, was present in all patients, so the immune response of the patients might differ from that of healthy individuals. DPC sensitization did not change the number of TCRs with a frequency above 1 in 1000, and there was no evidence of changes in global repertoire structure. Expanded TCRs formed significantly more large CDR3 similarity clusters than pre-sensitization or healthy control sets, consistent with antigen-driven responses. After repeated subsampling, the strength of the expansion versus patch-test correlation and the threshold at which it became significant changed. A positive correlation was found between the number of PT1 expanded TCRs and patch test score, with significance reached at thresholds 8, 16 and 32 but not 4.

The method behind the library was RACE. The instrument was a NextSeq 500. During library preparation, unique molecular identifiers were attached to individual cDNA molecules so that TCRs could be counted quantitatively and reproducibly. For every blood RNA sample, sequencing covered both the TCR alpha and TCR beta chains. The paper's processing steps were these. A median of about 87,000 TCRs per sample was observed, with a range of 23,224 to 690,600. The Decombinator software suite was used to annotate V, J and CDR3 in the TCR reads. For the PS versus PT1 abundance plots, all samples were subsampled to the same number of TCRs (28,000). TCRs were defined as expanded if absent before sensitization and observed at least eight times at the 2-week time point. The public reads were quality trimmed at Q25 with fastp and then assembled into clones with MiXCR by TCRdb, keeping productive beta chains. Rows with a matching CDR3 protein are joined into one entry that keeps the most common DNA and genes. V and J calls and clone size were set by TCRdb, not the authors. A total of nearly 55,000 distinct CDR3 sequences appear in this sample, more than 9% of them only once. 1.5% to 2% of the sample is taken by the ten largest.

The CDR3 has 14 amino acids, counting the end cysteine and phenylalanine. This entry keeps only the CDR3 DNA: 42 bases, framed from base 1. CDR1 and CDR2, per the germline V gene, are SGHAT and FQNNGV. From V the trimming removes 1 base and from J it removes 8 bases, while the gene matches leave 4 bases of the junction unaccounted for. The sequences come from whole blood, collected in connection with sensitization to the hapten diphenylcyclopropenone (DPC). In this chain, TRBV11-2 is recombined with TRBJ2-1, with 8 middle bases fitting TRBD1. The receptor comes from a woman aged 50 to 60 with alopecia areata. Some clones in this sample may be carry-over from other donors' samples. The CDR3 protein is CASSLGPGGDEQFF. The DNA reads TGTGCCAGCAGCTTAGGACCAGGGGGCGATGAGCAGTTCTTC.